The entry below gives a single T cell receptor beta chain sequence along with its context. CDR1 and CDR2 from the germline V gene are SGHRS and YFSETQ. V was trimmed by 6 bases and J by 2 bases, leaving 13 bases between them. The CDR3 is 14 residues long. Profiled with immunoSEQ multiplex PCR; TCRdb holds only in-frame clones, not every one. The profile shows roughly 180,000 clones, about 80% of them singletons. Adults between about 18 and 89 years of age took part from some 25 US areas. The data stem from a study of blood T cell repertoires in COVID-19. Study information: Sources were T cells, B-cell-depleted T cells, or PBMCs; the material itself was cDNA or gDNA.

Sequenced material: PBMCs or T cells enriched from blood (not recorded which). This chain connects TRBV5-1 to TRBJ2-3; D might be TRBD2 (6 bases). The TCR sequence derives from a man aged 55 to 69 who had been exposed to COVID-19. CDR3 nucleotides: TGCGCCAGCACGGTGCGGGGCCCCACAGATACGCAGTATTTT. Translation: CASTVRGPTDTQYF.